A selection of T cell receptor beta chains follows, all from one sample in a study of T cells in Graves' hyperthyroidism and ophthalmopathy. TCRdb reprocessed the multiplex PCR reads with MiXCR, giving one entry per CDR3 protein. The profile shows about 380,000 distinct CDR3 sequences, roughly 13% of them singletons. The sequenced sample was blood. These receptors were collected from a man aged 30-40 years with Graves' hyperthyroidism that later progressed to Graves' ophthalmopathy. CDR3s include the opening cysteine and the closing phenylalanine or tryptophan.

cdr3_aa: CASSSVGSDATGGPQHF
j_call: TRBJ1-5
v_call: TRBV5-5

cdr3_aa: CASSYRERGNYEQYF
j_call: TRBJ2-7
v_call: TRBV6-5

cdr3_aa: CASSVDPANNSPLHF
j_call: TRBJ1-6
v_call: TRBV13

cdr3_aa: CASSLAEDRGGYTF
j_call: TRBJ1-2
v_call: TRBV5-1

cdr3_aa: CSASARGHEQFF
j_call: TRBJ2-1
v_call: TRBV20-1

cdr3_aa: CASSESEVWYGYTF
j_call: TRBJ1-2
v_call: TRBV25-1

cdr3_aa: CASSLTGSPYGYTF
j_call: TRBJ1-2
v_call: TRBV7-9

cdr3_aa: CASSSLTGFYNSPLHF
j_call: TRBJ1-6
v_call: TRBV6-1

cdr3_aa: CASRLTTDTQYF
j_call: TRBJ2-3
v_call: TRBV7-9

cdr3_aa: CASRGRVYGYTF
j_call: TRBJ1-2
v_call: TRBV28

cdr3_aa: CASSPFAGEQPQHF
j_call: TRBJ1-5
v_call: TRBV3-1

cdr3_aa: CASSFVRFDETQYF
j_call: TRBJ2-5
v_call: TRBV6-1

cdr3_aa: CSAPTGGFDEQYF
j_call: TRBJ2-7
v_call: TRBV20-1

cdr3_aa: CSAGLAGGTSSYNEQFF
j_call: TRBJ2-1
v_call: TRBV20-1

cdr3_aa: CASSERQVQETQYF
j_call: TRBJ2-5
v_call: TRBV9

cdr3_aa: CASSADKGRVYNEQFF
j_call: TRBJ2-1
v_call: TRBV18

cdr3_aa: CASSERRSTTNEKLFF
j_call: TRBJ1-4
v_call: TRBV2

cdr3_aa: CSARDLFDSADTQYF
j_call: TRBJ2-3
v_call: TRBV20-1

cdr3_aa: CASSSRTSGANEQFF
j_call: TRBJ2-1
v_call: TRBV13

cdr3_aa: CASSPQEVTGAEKLFF
j_call: TRBJ1-4
v_call: TRBV18

cdr3_aa: CATSGGPGQGRYEQYF
j_call: TRBJ2-7
v_call: TRBV24-1

cdr3_aa: CSLLDTTLSNQPQHF
j_call: TRBJ1-5
v_call: TRBV20-1

cdr3_aa: CASSPNAPAHGDQPQHF
j_call: TRBJ1-5
v_call: TRBV18

cdr3_aa: CASRAQGGETQYF
j_call: TRBJ2-5
v_call: TRBV28